Shown below are 25 T cell receptor beta chains from a single sample sequenced in a study of Ad26.COV2.S vaccination and SARS-CoV-2 variants. The protocol was immunoSEQ multiplex PCR, while the TCRdb copy is restricted to in-frame clones and leaves out a portion. The table records about 680,000 clones, about 90% of them present only once. The treatment here: over 15 received Ad26.COV2.S at low or high dose, single or two shots; roughly five received placebo; per-sample allocation not given. The samples were gathered on day 63 after the first injection of vaccine or placebo. Material: peripheral blood, obtained in a trial of Ad26.COV2.S vaccine versus placebo. The receptor source for this set is a person between 18 and 65 years old who received the Ad26.COV2.S COVID-19 vaccine or a placebo.

V usage is TRBV19 and J usage is TRBJ1-5, with 7 nucleotides matching TRBD1. With 4 bases clipped from V and 5 bases from J, the junction kept 5 bases outside the gene matches. The germline gives CDR1 LNHDA, CDR2 SQIVND (reference sequence). The CDR3 extends over 14 amino acids. The CDR3 DNA sequence: TGTGCCAGTAGTAGACAGGGTGCTTATCAGCCCCAGCATTTT. This codes for CASSRQGAYQPQHF.

Worth noting for this clone: This specimen includes other DNA sequences encoding the same CDR3. The gene calls are TRBV18 and TRBJ2-7; D is unclear. Per the germline V gene, CDR1 is KGHSH and CDR2 is LQKENI. V lost 3 bases and J 1 base, leaving 10 bases between the germline ends. The CDR3 is made up of 14 amino acids. DNA for the CDR3: TGTGCCAGCTCACCCGGTAGTAGTTCCTACGAGCAGTACTTC. This gives the protein CASSPGSSSYEQYF.

The chain combines TRBV24-1 with TRBJ1-4; D is perhaps TRBD1 (5 bases). This CDR3 has 15 amino acids. V dropped 5 bases and J dropped 4 bases, with 13 bases sitting between them. CDR1 and CDR2 (germline): KGHDR, SFDVKD. The CDR3 loop is CATSVAWGSNEKLFF. The CDR3 nucleotides read TGTGCCACCAGTGTTGCGTGGGGGAGTAATGAAAAACTGTTTTTT.

This clone has just one count. The chain couples TRBV5-1 to TRBJ1-2; 8 bases line up with TRBD1. V gave up 4 bases and J gave up 2 bases; unmatched junction bases: 4. The CDR3 has 14 residues. Germline lookup yields CDR1 SGHRS and CDR2 YFSETQ. The chain's CDR3 is CASSTDRENYGYTF. CDR3 sequence (DNA): TGCGCCAGCAGCACGGACAGGGAGAACTATGGCTACACCTTC.

This clone was detected a few times. The CDR3 loop reads CASSQDIAGGADTQYF. The CDR3 coding sequence is TGCGCCAGCAGCCAAGACATAGCGGGGGGGGCAGATACGCAGTATTTT. The rearrangement uses TRBV4-3 and TRBJ2-3; TRBD2 aligns across 11 bases. The CDR3 runs 16 residues. The germline gives CDR1 LGHNA, CDR2 YSLEER. With V trimmed by 0 bases and J by 4 bases, 3 bases remained unmatched.

V is TRBV11-2 and J is TRBJ2-3, with TRBD2 as a possible D gene (5 bases). The CDR3 contains 12 residues. CDR1 is SGHAT and CDR2 is FQNNGV in the germline V gene. V gave up 4 bases and J gave up 9 bases, with 11 bases separating them. CDR3 DNA: TGTGCCAGCAGCTCCGCGGGCCCCACGCAGTATTTT. Its translation is CASSSAGPTQYF.

The V gene is TRBV27, the J gene TRBJ1-2; unclear D gene. From germline, CDR1 is MNHEY and CDR2 SMNVEV (reference sequence). V was shortened by 6 bases and J by 4 bases, with 12 bases between the two germline ends. The CDR3 contains 13 residues. CDR3 sequence reads: CASSRRGVYGYTF. The CDR3 DNA sequence: TGTGCCAGCAGCCGGAGAGGCGTCTATGGCTACACCTTC.

CDR3 residues: CASSLVLGMNTEAFF. The CDR3 DNA sequence: TGCGCCAGCAGCTTGGTGCTCGGCATGAACACTGAAGCTTTCTTT. This rearrangement joins TRBV5-1 to TRBJ1-1; no clear D gene. Trimming pared 0 bases from V and 0 bases from J, leaving 9 bases between. The V gene's germline CDR1 is SGHRS and CDR2 YFSETQ. The CDR3 spans 15 residues.

The chain employs TRBV24-1 and TRBJ2-1, with 9 bases that match TRBD2. The CDR3 contains 16 residues. From germline, CDR1 is KGHDR and CDR2 SFDVKD. V was clipped by 9 bases and J by 7 bases; unmatched bases: 15. The CDR3: CATSHERREGKNEQFF. The CDR3 DNA sequence: TGTGCCACCTCCCACGAGAGGCGGGAGGGCAAAAATGAGCAGTTCTTC.

The rearrangement links TRBV7-2 to TRBJ1-4, with D perhaps matching TRBD1 (5 bases). The length of the CDR3 is 13 residues. Germline V gene data show CDR1 as SGHTA and CDR2 as FQGNSA. Between the trimmed V and J ends, which lost 6 bases and 7 bases, there was a span of 12 bases. The CDR3 DNA follows: TGTGCCAGCAGTCCAGGGTCCACTGAAAAACTGTTTTTT. It translates to CASSPGSTEKLFF.

This clone was counted a single time. The chain links TRBV27 to TRBJ1-5; 9 bases fit TRBD1. The length of the CDR3 is 16 residues. The J segment lost 5 bases and the V segment lost 5 bases, leaving 10 bases of the junction unmatched. Looked up from germline, CDR1 is MNHEY and CDR2 is SMNVEV (reference sequence). CDR3 region: CASSPFPDRGDQPQHF. In DNA form, the CDR3 reads TGTGCCAGCAGTCCATTCCCGGACAGGGGAGATCAGCCCCAGCATTTT.

The genes are TRBV9 and TRBJ2-7; D possibly uses TRBD1 or TRBD2 (5 bases each). Germline V lookup: CDR1 SGDLS, CDR2 YYNGEE. The CDR3 is 14 amino acids. Deletions cut 4 bases from V and 0 bases from J, with 11 bases between. In DNA, the CDR3 is TGTGCCAGCAGCCCACTAGGGACCTCCTACGAGCAGTACTTC. Translated: CASSPLGTSYEQYF.

This chain uses TRBV11-3 with TRBJ2-1; 14 bases match TRBD2. The trim removed 5 bases at V and 7 bases at J, leaving 7 bases unmatched. CDR1 and CDR2 from the germline V gene are SGHNT and YENEEA. This CDR3 has 16 amino acids. CDR3 sequence (DNA): TGTGCCAGCAGCCCCTCCGGACTAGCGGGAGGTAATGAGCAGTTCTTC. Amino acid sequence: CASSPSGLAGGNEQFF. The entire variable domain, with the rest obtained from reference TRBV11-3 and TRBJ2-1, is as follows: EAGVVQSPRYKIIEKKQPVAFWCNPISGHNTLYWYLQNLGQGPELLIRYENEEAVDDSQLPKDRFSAERLKGVDSTLKIQPAELGDSAVYLCASSPSGLAGGNEQFFGPGTRLTVL.

The chain employs TRBV11-2 and TRBJ2-7; 7 positions agree with TRBD1. CDR3 length equals 14 residues. After removal of 3 bases from V and 4 bases from J, the junction contained 6 bases not matched to a gene. CDR1 SGHAT and CDR2 FQNNGV come from the germline V gene. The CDR3 region has the DNA TGTGCCAGCAGCTTCGCCGACAGGGCGTACGAGCAGTACTTC. Translation: CASSFADRAYEQYF.

This sequence joins TRBV7-2 and TRBJ1-4; D perhaps matches TRBD1 (6 bases). V lost 5 bases, J lost 8 bases, and 12 bases lay in between. CDR1 is SGHTA and CDR2 is FQGNSA in the germline V gene. There are 13 residues in the CDR3. The chain's CDR3 is CASSPWTDEKLFF. In DNA, the CDR3 is TGTGCCAGCAGCCCGTGGACAGACGAAAAACTGTTTTTT.

The chain couples TRBV21-1 to TRBJ1-1; the table calls TRBD1, which could not be checked here. TRBV21-1 is deemed a pseudogene. The CDR3 totals 13 residues. This CDR3 reads CASSKGGDREAFF. CDR3 bases: TGTGCCAGCAGCAAAGGGGGCGATAGGGAAGCTTTCTTT.

This clone appeared once. The genes are TRBV5-1 and TRBJ2-7, with D perhaps matching TRBD2 (5 bases). This CDR3 region has 14 residues. Germline V gene lookup returns CDR1 SGHRS and CDR2 YFSETQ. With 4 bases removed from V and 6 bases from J, the gap between germline ends came to 17 bases. DNA for the CDR3: TGCGCCAGCAGCACTATGACCAGCCGGGGCGAGCAGTACTTC. Its protein is CASSTMTSRGEQYF.

The V and J genes are TRBV19 and TRBJ2-7; TRBD1 matches at 8 bases. Germline-derived CDR1 and CDR2 are LNHDA and SQIVND (reference sequence). V lost 5 bases, J lost 2 bases, and 11 bases stayed unmatched. This CDR3 comprises 16 residues. The CDR3 region is CASSSPGTGPTYEQYF. In nucleotides, the CDR3 is TGTGCCAGTAGTTCACCCGGGACAGGTCCCACCTACGAGCAGTACTTC. Variable domain in full (rest from reference TRBV19 and TRBJ2-7): DGGITQSPKYLFRKEGQNVTLSCEQNLNHDAMYWYRQDPGQGLRLIYYSQIVNDFQKGDIAEGYSVSREKKESFPLTVTSAQKNPTAFYLCASSSPGTGPTYEQYFGPGTRLTVT.

The chain is built from TRBV18 and TRBJ2-2; 9 bases map to TRBD1. CDR1 and CDR2 (germline): KGHSH, LQKENI. V was clipped by 4 bases and J by 2 bases; unmatched bases: 2. The CDR3 runs 15 residues. Written as DNA, the CDR3 is TGTGCCAGCTCACGGGACAGGGTCAACACCGGGGAGCTGTTTTTT. It specifies CASSRDRVNTGELFF.

The chain couples TRBV20-1 to TRBJ2-5, with a tentative D call TRBD2 (6 bases). Germline CDR1 DFQATT, CDR2 SNEGSKA (reference sequence). The length of the CDR3 is 11 residues. The ends were cut back, 5 bases at V and 5 bases at J, with 9 bases in the middle. CDR3 residues: CSALGGETQYF. The CDR3 nucleotides read TGCAGTGCTCTTGGAGGGGAGACCCAGTACTTC.

This rearrangement joins TRBV27 to TRBJ2-1; 10 positions agree with TRBD2. Germline CDR1 is MNHEY and CDR2 is SMNVEV (reference sequence). J was trimmed by 8 bases and V by 6 bases; bases with no gene match: 4. The CDR3 runs 13 residues. CDR3 protein: CASRPSGRDEQFF. In nucleotides, the CDR3 is TGTGCCAGCAGGCCTAGCGGGAGAGATGAGCAGTTCTTC.

The chain couples TRBV6-5 to TRBJ2-1; 9 bases match TRBD1. The CDR3 has 15 residues. Trimming removed 1 base from V and 8 bases from J; junction bases left unmatched: 6. Germline lookup yields CDR1 MNHEY and CDR2 SVGAGI. The CDR3 here is CASSYFGTGSHEQFF. DNA for the CDR3: TGTGCCAGCAGTTACTTCGGGACAGGGTCTCATGAGCAGTTCTTC.

The rearrangement joins TRBV19 to TRBJ2-2, with D possibly TRBD1 on 5 matching bases. Trimming took 3 bases from V and 2 from J, leaving 10 bases between them. This CDR3 is built from 15 residues. The V gene's germline CDR1 is LNHDA and CDR2 SQIVND (reference sequence). DNA for the CDR3: TGTGCCAGTAGTATCAGGACACGAAACACCGGGGAGCTGTTTTTT. As protein: CASSIRTRNTGELFF.

As regards this clone: The identical CDR3 is also encoded by other nucleotide sequences in the sample. The chain has TRBV6-4 and TRBJ1-1; D not resolved. The CDR3 covers 13 residues. The germline V and J ends were trimmed by 4 bases and 0 bases, with 6 bases remaining between them. Germline CDR1 reads MRHNA; CDR2 reads SNTAGT. The chain's CDR3 is CASSGQLNTEAFF. Here the CDR3 DNA reads TGTGCCAGCAGTGGCCAGTTGAACACTGAAGCTTTCTTT.

This chain connects TRBV24-1 to TRBJ2-1; 9 positions match TRBD2. Trimming at V came to 4 bases and at J to 1 base, leaving 13 bases not matched to a gene. CDR1 and CDR2 (germline): KGHDR, SFDVKD. CDR3 length: 19 amino acids. CDR3 bases: TGTGCCACCAGTGACCCCACTAGCGGGCGACAAAATTCCTACAATGAGCAGTTCTTC. Translating gives CATSDPTSGRQNSYNEQFF.